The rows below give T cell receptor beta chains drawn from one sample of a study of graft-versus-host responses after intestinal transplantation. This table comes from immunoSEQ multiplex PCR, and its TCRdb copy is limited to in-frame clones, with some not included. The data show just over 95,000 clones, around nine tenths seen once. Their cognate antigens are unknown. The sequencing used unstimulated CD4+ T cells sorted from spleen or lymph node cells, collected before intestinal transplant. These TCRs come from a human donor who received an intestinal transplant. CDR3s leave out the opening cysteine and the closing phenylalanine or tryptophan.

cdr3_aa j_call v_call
ASSSTGGKAF TRBJ1-1 TRBV28
ASSLRTGGDDTQY TRBJ2-3 TRBV5-1
ASSGTSGFNDLAKNIQY TRBJ2-4 TRBV9
ASSLGTTPGETQY TRBJ2-5 TRBV5-1
ASSGPKKTGFSGKLF TRBJ1-4 TRBV2
SFNRGLDEQF TRBJ2-1 TRBV29-1
ASSRELNTEAF TRBJ1-1 TRBV6-5
ASSEQGIGYT TRBJ1-2 TRBV6-1
ASSSGLGYYEQY TRBJ2-7 TRBV7-2
ATSRDYRDRATEAF TRBJ1-1 TRBV15
ASSLALAGSYEQY TRBJ2-7 TRBV5-4
ASRGQEGETQY TRBJ2-5 TRBV5-1
ASSRGGAPMSTDTQY TRBJ2-3 TRBV7-7
ASSWEGTPNQPQH TRBJ1-5 TRBV5-1
SVESFRQGANYGYT TRBJ1-2 TRBV29-1
ASSPTRATSGNTIY TRBJ1-3 TRBV7-2